This T cell receptor (beta chain) is drawn from a study of follicular helper T cells after annual influenza vaccination. Only in-frame clones appear in the TCRdb table, and some are missing; sequencing was by immunoSEQ multiplex PCR. This sample has some 10,000 clones, with approximately 83% found just once. Described time point: 2014-2015 season, 7 days after vaccination. Germline V gives CDR1 SGHTA, CDR2 FQGNSA. With 6 bases removed from V and 5 bases from J, the gap between germline ends came to 29 bases. This CDR3 has 18 amino acids. This TCR was sampled from an adult who received the influenza vaccine. The chain is built from TRBV7-2 and TRBJ2-7; tentatively, D is TRBD1 (7 bases). The starting material was CXCR5- memory CD4+ T cells sorted from blood, obtained 7 days after influenza vaccination. The CDR3 is CASSKNHQGRGDLHEQYF. CDR3 coding DNA: TGTGCCAGCAGTAAAAACCATCAGGGCAGGGGGGATCTACACGAGCAGTACTTC. The whole variable domain, filled in from reference TRBV7-2 and TRBJ2-7, reads GAGVSQSPSNKVTEKGKDVELRCDPISGHTALYWYRQSLGQGLEFLIYFQGNSAPDKSGLPSDRFSAERTGGSVSTLTIQRTQQEDSAVYLCASSKNHQGRGDLHEQYFGPGTRLTVT.